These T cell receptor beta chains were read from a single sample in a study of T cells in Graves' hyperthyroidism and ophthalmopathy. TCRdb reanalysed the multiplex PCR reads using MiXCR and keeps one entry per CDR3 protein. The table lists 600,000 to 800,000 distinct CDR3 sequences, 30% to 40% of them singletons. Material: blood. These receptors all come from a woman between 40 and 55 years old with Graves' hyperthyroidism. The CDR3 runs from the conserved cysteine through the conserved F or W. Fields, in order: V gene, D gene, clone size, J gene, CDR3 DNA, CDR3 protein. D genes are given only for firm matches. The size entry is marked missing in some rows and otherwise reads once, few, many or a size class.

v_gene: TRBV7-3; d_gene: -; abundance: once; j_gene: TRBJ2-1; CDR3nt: TGTGCCAGCAGCTTAAGCGGGACTTCGCACAATGAGCAGTTCTTC; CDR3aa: CASSLSGTSHNEQFF
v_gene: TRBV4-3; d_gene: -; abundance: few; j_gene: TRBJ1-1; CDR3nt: TGCGCCAGCAGCCCCCAATTTTACACTGAAGCTTTCTTT; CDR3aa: CASSPQFYTEAFF
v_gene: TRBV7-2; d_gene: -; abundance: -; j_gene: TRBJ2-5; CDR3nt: TGTGCCAGCAGCCCCGACAGGGGACTACCACAAGAGACCCAGTACTTC; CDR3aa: CASSPDRGLPQETQYF
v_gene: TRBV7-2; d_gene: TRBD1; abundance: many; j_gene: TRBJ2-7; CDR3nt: TGTGCCAGCAGCTCCCCTCTTGGGACAGGGGTCCACGAGCAGTACTTC; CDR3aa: CASSSPLGTGVHEQYF
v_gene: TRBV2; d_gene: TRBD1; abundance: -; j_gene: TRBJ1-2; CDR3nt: TGTGCCAGCAGTGAACAACAGGGGCCCTATGGCTACACCTTC; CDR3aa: CASSEQQGPYGYTF
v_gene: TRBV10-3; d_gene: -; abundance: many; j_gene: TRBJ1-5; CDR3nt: TGTGCCATCAGTGGGGTGAATCAGCCCCAGCATTTT; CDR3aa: CAISGVNQPQHF
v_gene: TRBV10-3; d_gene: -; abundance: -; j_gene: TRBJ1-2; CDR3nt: TGTGCCAGCACCCCCGGGACGGAAGACGGCTACACCTTC; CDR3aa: CASTPGTEDGYTF
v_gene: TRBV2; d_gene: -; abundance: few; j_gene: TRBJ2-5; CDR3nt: TGTGCCAGCTCTCCCGTGGGGGACGCAGAGACCCAGTACTTC; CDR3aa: CASSPVGDAETQYF
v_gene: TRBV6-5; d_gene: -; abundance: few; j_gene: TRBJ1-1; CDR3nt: TGTGCCAGCACTCCCCTAGCCCTGAACACTGAAGCTTTCTTT; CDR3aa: CASTPLALNTEAFF
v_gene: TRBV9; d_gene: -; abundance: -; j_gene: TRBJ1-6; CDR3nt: TGTGCCAGCAGCCAAGCCCCTAATTCACCCCTCCACTTT; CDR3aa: CASSQAPNSPLHF
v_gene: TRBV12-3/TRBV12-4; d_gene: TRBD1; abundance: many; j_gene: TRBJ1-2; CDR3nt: TGTGCCAGCAGTGGGGTGGGACAGGGAAACGGCTACACCTTC; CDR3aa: CASSGVGQGNGYTF